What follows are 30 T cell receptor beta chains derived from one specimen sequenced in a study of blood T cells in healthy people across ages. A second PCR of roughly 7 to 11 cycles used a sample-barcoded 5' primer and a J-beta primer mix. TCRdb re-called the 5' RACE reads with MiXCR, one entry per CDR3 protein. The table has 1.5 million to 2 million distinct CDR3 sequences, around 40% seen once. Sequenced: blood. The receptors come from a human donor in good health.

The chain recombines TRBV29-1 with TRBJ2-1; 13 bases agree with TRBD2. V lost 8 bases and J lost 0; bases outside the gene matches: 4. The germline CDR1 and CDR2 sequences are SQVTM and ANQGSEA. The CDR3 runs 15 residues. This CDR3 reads CSSRLAGGSYNEQFF. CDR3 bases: TGCAGCAGCAGACTAGCGGGGGGCTCCTACAATGAGCAGTTCTTC.

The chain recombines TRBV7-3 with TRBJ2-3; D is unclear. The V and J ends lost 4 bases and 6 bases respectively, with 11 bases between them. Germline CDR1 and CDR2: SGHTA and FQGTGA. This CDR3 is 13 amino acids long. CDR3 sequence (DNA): TGTGCCAGCAGCTCCCGTTTCAGGGATACGCAGTATTTT. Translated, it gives CASSSRFRDTQYF.

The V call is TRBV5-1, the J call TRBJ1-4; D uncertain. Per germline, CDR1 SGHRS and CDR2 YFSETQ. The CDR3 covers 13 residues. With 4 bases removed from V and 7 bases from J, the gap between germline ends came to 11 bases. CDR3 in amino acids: CASSPDGSEKLFF. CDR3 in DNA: TGCGCCAGCAGCCCGGACGGGAGTGAAAAACTGTTTTTT.

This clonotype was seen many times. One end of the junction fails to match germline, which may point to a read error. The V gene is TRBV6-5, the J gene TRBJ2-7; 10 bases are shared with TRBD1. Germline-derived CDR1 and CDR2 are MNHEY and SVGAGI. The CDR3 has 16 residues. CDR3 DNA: TGTGCCAGCAGTTCCCTTTCGACAGGGGGCTCCTCCGAGCAGTACTTC. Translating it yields CASSSLSTGGSSEQYF.

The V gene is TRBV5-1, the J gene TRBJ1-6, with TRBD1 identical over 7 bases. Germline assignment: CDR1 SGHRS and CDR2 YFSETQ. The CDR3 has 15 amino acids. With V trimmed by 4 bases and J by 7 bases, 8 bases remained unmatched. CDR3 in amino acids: CASSAEGARNSPLHF. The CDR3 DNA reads TGCGCCAGCAGCGCCGAGGGGGCGCGCAATTCACCCCTCCACTTT.

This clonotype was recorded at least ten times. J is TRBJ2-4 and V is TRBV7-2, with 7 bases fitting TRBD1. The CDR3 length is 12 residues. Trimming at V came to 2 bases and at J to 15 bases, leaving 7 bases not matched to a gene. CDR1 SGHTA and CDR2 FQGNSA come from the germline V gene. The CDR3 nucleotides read TGTGCCAGCAGCTTAAACTGGGACAGTGCGTACTTC. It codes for CASSLNWDSAYF.

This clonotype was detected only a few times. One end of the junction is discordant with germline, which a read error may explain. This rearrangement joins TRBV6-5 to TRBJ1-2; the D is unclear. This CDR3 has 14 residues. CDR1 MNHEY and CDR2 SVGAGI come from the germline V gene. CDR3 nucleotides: TGTGCCAGCAGGTACTCACGGGGAAACTATGGCTACACCTTC. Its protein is CASRYSRGNYGYTF.

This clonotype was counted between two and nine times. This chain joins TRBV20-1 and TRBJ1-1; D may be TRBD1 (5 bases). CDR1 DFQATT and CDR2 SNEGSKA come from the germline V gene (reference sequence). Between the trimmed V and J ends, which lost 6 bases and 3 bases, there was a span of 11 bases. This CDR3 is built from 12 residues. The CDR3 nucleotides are TGCAGTGCCCTAACAGGTTACACTGAAGCTTTCTTT. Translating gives CSALTGYTEAFF.

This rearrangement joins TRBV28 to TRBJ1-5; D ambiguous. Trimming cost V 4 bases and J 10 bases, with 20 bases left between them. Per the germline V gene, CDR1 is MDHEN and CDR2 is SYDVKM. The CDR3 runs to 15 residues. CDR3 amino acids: CASSSPEHPEQPQHF. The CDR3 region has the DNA TGTGCCAGCAGTTCTCCGGAGCATCCCGAGCAACCCCAGCATTTT.

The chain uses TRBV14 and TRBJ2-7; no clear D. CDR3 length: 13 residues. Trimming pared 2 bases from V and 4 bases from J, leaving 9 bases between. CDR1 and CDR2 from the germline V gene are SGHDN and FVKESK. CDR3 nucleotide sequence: TGTGCCAGCAGCCAACAGGAGTGGTACGAGCAGTACTTC. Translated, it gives CASSQQEWYEQYF.

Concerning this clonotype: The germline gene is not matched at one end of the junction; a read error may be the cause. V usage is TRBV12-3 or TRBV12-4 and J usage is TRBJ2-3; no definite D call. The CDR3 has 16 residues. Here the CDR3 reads CACSFAIGLGTDTQYF. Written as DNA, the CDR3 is TGTGCCTGCAGTTTCGCGATTGGTCTAGGCACAGATACGCAGTATTTT.

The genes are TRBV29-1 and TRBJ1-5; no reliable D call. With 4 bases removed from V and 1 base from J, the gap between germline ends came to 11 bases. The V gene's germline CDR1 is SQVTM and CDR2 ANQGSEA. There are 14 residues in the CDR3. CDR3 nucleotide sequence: TGCAGCGTTGGGGGAGGAGGCAGCAATCAGCCCCAGCATTTT. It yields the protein CSVGGGGSNQPQHF.

The CDR3 DNA is TGTGCCAGCAGCCCCCGTGGGTGGGACACGAACACTGAAGCTTTCTTT. Residues: CASSPRGWDTNTEAFF. The J gene is TRBJ1-1, the V gene TRBV7-3, with a tentative D call TRBD1 (6 bases). The CDR3 totals 16 residues. Germline V gives CDR1 SGHTA, CDR2 FQGTGA. Trimming left V 5 bases short and J 1 base short, with 17 bases between.

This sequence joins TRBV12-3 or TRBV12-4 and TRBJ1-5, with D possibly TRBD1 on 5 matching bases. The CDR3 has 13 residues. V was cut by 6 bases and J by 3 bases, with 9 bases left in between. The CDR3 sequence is CASRGTYNQPQHF. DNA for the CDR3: TGTGCCAGCAGGGGGACTTACAATCAGCCCCAGCATTTT.

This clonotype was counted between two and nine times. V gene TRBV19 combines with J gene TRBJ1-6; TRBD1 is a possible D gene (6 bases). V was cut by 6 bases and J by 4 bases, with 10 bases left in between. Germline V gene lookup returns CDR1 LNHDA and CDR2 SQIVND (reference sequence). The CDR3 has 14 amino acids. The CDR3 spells CASRAQGYNSPLHF. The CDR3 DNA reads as TGTGCCAGTAGGGCACAGGGATATAATTCACCCCTCCACTTT.

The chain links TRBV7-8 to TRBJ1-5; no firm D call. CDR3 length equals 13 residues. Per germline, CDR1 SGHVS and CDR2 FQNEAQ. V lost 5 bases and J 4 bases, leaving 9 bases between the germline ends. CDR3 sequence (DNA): TGTGCCAGCAGCCCCTGGCAAAATCAGCCCCAGCATTTT. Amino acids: CASSPWQNQPQHF.

The CDR3 DNA is TGCAGCGTTGCGGAAGCGGGGGGGCACAATGAGCAGTTCTTC. This codes for CSVAEAGGHNEQFF. The chain couples TRBV29-1 to TRBJ2-1; 10 bases are a match to TRBD2. The CDR3 is made up of 14 amino acids. The germline V gene has CDR1 SQVTM and CDR2 ANQGSEA. Trimming cost V 4 bases and J 5 bases; bases outside gene matches: 5.

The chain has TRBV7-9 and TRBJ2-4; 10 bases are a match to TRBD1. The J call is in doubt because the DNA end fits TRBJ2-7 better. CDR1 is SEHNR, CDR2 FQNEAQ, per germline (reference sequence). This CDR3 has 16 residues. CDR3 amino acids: CASSSTTGGPRIEQYF. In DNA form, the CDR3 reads TGTGCCAGCAGCTCAACGACAGGGGGCCCCAGAATCGAGCAGTACTTC.

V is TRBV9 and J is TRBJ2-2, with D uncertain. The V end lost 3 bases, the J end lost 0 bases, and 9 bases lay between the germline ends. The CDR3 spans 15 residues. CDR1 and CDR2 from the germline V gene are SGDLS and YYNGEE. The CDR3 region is CASSAGAANTGELFF. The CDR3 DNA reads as TGTGCCAGCAGCGCAGGTGCAGCGAACACCGGGGAGCTGTTTTTT. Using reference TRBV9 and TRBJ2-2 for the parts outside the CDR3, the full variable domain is DSGVTQTPKHLITATGQRVTLRCSPRSGDLSVYWYQQSLDQGLQFLIQYYNGEERAKGNILERFSAQQFPDLHSELNLSSLELGDSALYFCASSAGAANTGELFFGEGSRLTVL.

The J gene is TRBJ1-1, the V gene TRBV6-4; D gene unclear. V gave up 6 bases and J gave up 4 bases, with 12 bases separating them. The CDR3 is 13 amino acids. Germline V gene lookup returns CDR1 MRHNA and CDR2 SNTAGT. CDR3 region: CASSAEGGTEAFF. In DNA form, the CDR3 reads TGTGCCAGCAGCGCAGAAGGAGGCACTGAAGCTTTCTTT.

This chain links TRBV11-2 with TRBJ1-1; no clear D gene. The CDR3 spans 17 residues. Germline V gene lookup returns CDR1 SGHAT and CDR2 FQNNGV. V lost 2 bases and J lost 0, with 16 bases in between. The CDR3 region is CASSLFSAGGLNTEAFF. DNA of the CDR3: TGTGCCAGCAGCTTATTCTCCGCCGGAGGGTTGAACACTGAAGCTTTCTTT. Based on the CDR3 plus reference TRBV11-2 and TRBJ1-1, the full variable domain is EAGVAQSPRYKIIEKRQSVAFWCNPISGHATLYWYQQILGQGPKLLIQFQNNGVVDDSQLPKDRFSAERLKGVDSTLKIQPAKLEDSAVYLCASSLFSAGGLNTEAFFGQGTRLTVV.

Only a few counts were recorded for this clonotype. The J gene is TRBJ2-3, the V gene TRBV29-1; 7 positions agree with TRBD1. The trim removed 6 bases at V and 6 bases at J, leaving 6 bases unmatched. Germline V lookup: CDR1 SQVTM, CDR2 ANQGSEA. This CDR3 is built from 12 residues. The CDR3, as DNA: TGCAGCGTCGACGCACAGGGGGATACGCAGTATTTT. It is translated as CSVDAQGDTQYF.

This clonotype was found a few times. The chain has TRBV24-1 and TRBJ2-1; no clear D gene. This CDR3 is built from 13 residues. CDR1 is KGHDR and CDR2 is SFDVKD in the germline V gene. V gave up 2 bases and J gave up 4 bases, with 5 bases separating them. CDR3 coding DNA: TGTGCCACCAGTGATTCCGGTTACAATGAGCAGTTCTTC. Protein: CATSDSGYNEQFF.

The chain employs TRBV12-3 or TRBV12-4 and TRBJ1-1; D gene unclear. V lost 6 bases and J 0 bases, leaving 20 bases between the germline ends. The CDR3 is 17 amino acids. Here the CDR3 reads CASRYSLNEVVNTEAFF. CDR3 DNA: TGTGCCAGCAGGTACTCATTAAACGAGGTAGTGAACACTGAAGCTTTCTTT.

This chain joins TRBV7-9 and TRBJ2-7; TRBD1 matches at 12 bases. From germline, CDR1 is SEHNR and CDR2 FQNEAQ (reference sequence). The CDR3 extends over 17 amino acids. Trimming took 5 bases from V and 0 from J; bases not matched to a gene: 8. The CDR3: CASSPHPGQGASYEQYF. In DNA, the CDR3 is TGTGCCAGCAGCCCACACCCGGGACAGGGGGCCTCCTACGAGCAGTACTTC.

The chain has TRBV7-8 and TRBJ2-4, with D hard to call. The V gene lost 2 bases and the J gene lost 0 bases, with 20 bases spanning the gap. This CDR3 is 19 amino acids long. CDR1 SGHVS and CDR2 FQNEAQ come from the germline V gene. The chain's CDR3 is CASSLLARVRCLAKNIQYF. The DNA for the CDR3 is TGTGCCAGCAGCTTATTGGCCCGGGTCAGGTGCTTAGCCAAAAACATTCAGTACTTC.

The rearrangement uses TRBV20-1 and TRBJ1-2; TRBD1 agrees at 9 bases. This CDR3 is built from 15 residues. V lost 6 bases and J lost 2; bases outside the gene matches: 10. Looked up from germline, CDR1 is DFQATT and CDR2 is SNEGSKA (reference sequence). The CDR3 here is CSATGTGTWNYGYTF. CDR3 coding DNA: TGCAGTGCCACCGGGACAGGGACTTGGAACTATGGCTACACCTTC.

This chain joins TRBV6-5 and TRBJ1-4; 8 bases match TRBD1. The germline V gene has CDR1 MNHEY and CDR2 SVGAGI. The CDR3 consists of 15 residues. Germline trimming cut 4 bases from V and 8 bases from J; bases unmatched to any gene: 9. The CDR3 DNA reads TGTGCCAGCAGTTCGAACCGGGACAGGCCCGAAAAACTGTTTTTT. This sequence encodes CASSSNRDRPEKLFF.

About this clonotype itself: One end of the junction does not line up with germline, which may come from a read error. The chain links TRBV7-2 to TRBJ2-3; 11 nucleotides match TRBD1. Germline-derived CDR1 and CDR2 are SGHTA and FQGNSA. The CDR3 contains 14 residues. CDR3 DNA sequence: TGTGCCAGCTCAGGGACAGGGGGTACAGATATGCAGTATTTT. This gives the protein CASSGTGGTDMQYF.

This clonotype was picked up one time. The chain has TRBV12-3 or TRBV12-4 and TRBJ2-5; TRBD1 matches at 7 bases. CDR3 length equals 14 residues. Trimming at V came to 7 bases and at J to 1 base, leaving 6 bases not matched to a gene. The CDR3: CASTLTGFQETQYF. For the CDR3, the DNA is TGTGCCAGCACCCTGACAGGGTTCCAAGAGACCCAGTACTTC.